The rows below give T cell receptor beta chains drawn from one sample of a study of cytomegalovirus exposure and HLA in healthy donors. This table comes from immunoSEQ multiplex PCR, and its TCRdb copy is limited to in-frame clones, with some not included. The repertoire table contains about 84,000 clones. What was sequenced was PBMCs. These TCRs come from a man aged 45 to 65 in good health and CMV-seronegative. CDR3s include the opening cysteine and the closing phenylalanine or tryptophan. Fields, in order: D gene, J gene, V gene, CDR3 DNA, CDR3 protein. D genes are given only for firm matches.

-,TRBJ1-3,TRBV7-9,TGTGCCAGCAGCTTAGGGAGGGCAGACAACACCATATATTTT,CASSLGRADNTIYF
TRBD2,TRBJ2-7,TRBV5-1,TGCGCCAGCAGCCCCTCTAGCGGGGTAGTCTCCGAGCAGTACTTC,CASSPSSGVVSEQYF
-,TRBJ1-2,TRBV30,TGTGCCTGGAGTTTCCGGGTCACTCAAGGCTACACCTTC,CAWSFRVTQGYTF
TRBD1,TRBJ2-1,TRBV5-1,TGCGCCAGCAGGAAGGACCAGGGACAGCGAAATGAGCAGTTCTTC,CASRKDQGQRNEQFF
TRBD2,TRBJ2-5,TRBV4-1,TGCGCCCCCAGTCTCGGGACTAGCGGGGGGCATCAGAAAGAGACCCAGTACTTC,CAPSLGTSGGHQKETQYF
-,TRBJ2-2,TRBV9,TGTGCCCCATGGGGGGAGACCCTCGTCGGGGAGCTGTTTTTT,CAPWGETLVGELFF
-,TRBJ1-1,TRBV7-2,TGTGCCAGCAGCTCTGACACGAACACTGAAGCTTTCTTT,CASSSDTNTEAFF
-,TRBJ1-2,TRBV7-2,TGTGCCAGCAGCGCGGACACCCCGGGCTATGGCTACACCTTC,CASSADTPGYGYTF
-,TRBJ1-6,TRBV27,TGTGCCAGCAGTCCGACTCAGGGCTTGTCGAATTCACCCCTCCACTTT,CASSPTQGLSNSPLHF
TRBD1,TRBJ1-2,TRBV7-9,TGTGCCAGCAGACCTGAAACAGGGGCGTGGGGCTACACCTTC,CASRPETGAWGYTF
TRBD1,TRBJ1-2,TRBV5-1,TGCGCCAGCAGCTTGGGACAGGGGTCTGGCTACACCTTC,CASSLGQGSGYTF
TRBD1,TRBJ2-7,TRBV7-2,TGTGCCAGCAGCTGGACAGGGGGCGAATACGAGCAGTACTTC,CASSWTGGEYEQYF
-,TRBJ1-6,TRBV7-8,TGTGCCAGCACCGTACGGTTCTTTGATTCACCCCTCCACTTT,CASTVRFFDSPLHF
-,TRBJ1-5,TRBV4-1,TGCGCCAGCAGCCAAGGCCGGGGGGGTGCTCAGCCCCAGCATTTT,CASSQGRGGAQPQHF
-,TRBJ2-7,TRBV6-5,TGTGCCAGCAGTTACTCGGCGGGGACCAAAACCTACGAGCAGTACTTC,CASSYSAGTKTYEQYF
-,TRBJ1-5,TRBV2,TGTGCCAGCAGTGACCAGGGGATCAGCAATCAGCCCCAGCATTTT,CASSDQGISNQPQHF
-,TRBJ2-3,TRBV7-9,TGTGCCAGCAGCTTAGGCGTCACTAGCACAGATACGCAGTATTTT,CASSLGVTSTDTQYF
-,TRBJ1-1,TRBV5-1,TGCGCCAGCAGCTTGGGACAGCAGAACACTGGAGCTTTCTTT,CASSLGQQNTGAFF
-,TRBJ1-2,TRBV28,TGTGCCAGCATCCCTAGGATCAGGGTTCCCAACTATGGCTACACCTTC,CASIPRIRVPNYGYTF
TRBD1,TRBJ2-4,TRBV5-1,TGCGCCAGCAGTCCCCAGGGGGAACGAAACATTCAGTACTTC,CASSPQGERNIQYF
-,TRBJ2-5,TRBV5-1,TGCGCCAGCAGCAGGAGGGTAAGCCAAGAGACCCAGTACTTC,CASSRRVSQETQYF
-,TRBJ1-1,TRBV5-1,TGCGCCAGCAGCTTTGCAGGGAACACTGAAGCTTTCTTT,CASSFAGNTEAFF
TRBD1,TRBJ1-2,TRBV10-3,TGTGCCATCAGTGAGAACAGGGACAGGAAGGGCTACACCTTC,CAISENRDRKGYTF
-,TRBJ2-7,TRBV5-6,TGTGCCAGCAGCTTCCGCGGGGTTATTACCTACGAGCAGTACTTC,CASSFRGVITYEQYF
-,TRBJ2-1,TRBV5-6,TGTGCCAGCAGCACCGCGACTGACTACAATGAGCAGTTCTTC,CASSTATDYNEQFF
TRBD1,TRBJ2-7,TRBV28,TGTGCCAGCAGTTCTGGGGACAGGGCATACGAGCAGTACTTC,CASSSGDRAYEQYF
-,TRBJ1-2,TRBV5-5,TGTGCCAGCAGCTTGGCCGGACAGCTCTCTAACTATGGCTACACCTTC,CASSLAGQLSNYGYTF
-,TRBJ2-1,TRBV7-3,TGTGCCAGCAGCCCAGGGGGACTCAGAAACAATGAGCAGTTCTTC,CASSPGGLRNNEQFF
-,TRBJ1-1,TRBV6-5,TGTGCCAGCAGTTACTCGATTCAGGGCCTTACTGAAGCTTTCTTT,CASSYSIQGLTEAFF
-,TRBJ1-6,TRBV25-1,TGTGCCAGCAGTGAATGGGAGGGACCCAATTCACCCCTCCACTTT,CASSEWEGPNSPLHF
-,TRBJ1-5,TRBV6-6,TGTGCCAGCAGTGCGAGGGGAGGCCAGCCCCAGCATTTT,CASSARGGQPQHF
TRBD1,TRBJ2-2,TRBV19,TGTGCCAGTAGTAAGGCGGACAGGGATGCCGGGGAGCTGTTTTTT,CASSKADRDAGELFF
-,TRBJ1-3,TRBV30,TGTGCCTGGAGTGTGTGGCAGAGGATAGGAAACACCATATATTTT,CAWSVWQRIGNTIYF
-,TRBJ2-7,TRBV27,TGTGCCAGCAGTTTATCGAAGGGACACGCTAACTACGAGCAGTACTTC,CASSLSKGHANYEQYF